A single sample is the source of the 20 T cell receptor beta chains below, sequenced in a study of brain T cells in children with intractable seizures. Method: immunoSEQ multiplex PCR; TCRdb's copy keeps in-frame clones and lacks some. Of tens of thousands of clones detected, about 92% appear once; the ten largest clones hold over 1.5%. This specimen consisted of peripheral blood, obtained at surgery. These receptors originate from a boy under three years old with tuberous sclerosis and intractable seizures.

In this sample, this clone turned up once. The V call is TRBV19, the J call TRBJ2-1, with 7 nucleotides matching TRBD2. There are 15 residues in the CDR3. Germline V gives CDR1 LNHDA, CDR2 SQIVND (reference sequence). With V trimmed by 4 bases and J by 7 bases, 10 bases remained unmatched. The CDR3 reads CASSTWEGLGNEQFF. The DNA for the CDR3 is TGTGCCAGTAGTACCTGGGAGGGCCTTGGGAATGAGCAGTTCTTC.

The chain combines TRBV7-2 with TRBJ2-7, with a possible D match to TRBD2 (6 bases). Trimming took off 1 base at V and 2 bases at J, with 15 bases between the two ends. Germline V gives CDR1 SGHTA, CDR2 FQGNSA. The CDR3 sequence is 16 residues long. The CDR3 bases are TGTGCCAGCAGCTTAGGGGGAATTAGCGGAACCTACGAGCAGTACTTC. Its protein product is CASSLGGISGTYEQYF.

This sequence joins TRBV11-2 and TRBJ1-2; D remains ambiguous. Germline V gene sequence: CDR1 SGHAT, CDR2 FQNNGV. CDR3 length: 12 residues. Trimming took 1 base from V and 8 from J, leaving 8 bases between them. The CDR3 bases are TGTGCCAGCAGCTTAGTGAATGTAGGCTACACCTTC. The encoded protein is CASSLVNVGYTF.

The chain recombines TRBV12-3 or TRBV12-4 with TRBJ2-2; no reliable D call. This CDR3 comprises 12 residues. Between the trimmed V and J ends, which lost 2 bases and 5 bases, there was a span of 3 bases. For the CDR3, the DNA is TGTGCCAGCAGTTTAATAACCGGGGAGCTGTTTTTT. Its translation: CASSLITGELFF.

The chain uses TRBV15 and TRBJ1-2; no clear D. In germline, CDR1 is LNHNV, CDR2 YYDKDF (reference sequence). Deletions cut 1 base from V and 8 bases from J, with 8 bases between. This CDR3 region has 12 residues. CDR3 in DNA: TGTGCCACCAGCAGAGGGGAAGGCGGCTACACCTTC. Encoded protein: CATSRGEGGYTF.

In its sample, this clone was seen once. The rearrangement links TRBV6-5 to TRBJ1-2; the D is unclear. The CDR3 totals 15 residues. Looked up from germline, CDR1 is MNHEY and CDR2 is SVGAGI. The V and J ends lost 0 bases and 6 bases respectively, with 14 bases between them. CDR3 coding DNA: TGTGCCAGCAGTTACTCGAGTGGGCTTGAAGATGGCTACACCTTC. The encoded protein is CASSYSSGLEDGYTF.

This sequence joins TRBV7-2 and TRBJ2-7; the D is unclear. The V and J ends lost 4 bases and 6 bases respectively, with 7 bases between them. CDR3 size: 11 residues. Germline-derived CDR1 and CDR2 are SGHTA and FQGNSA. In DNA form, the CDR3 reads TGTGCCAGCAGCTCCCTCGTCGAGCAGTACTTC. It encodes CASSSLVEQYF.

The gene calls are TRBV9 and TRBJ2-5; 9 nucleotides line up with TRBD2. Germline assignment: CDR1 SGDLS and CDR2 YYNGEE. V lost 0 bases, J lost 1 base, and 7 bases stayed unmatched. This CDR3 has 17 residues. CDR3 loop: CASSVVGTSRSQETQYF. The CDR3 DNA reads TGTGCCAGCAGCGTAGTCGGGACTAGCCGGTCCCAAGAGACCCAGTACTTC.

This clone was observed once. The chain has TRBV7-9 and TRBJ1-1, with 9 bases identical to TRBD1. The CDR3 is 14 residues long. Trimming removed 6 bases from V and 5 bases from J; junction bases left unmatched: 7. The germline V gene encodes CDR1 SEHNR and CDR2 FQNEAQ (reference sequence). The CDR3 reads CASRGGTGWTEAFF. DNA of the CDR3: TGTGCCAGCAGGGGGGGGACAGGGTGGACTGAAGCTTTCTTT.

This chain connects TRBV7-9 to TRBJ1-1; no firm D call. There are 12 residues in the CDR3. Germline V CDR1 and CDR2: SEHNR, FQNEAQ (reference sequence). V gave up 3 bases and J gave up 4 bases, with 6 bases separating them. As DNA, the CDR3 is TGTGCCAGCAGCTTGAAGACCACTGAAGCTTTCTTT. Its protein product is CASSLKTTEAFF. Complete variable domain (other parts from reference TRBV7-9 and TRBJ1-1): DTGVSQNPRHKITKRGQNVTFRCDPISEHNRLYWYRQTLGQGPEFLTYFQNEAQLEKSRLLSDRFSAERPKGSFSTLEIQRTEQGDSAMYLCASSLKTTEAFFGQGTRLTVV.

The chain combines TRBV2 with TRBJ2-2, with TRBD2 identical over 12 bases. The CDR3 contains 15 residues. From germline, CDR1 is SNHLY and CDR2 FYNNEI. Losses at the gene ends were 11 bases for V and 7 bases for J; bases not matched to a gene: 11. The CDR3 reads CAVSRLAGVVGELFF. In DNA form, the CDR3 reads TGTGCCGTATCCCGACTAGCGGGAGTGGTCGGGGAGCTGTTTTTT.

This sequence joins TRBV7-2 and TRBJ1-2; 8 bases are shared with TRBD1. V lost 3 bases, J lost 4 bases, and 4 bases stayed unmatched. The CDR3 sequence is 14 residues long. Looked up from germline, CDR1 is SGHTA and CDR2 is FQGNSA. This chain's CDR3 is CASSFTGTGYGYTF. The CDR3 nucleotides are TGTGCCAGCAGCTTTACCGGGACAGGCTATGGCTACACCTTC.

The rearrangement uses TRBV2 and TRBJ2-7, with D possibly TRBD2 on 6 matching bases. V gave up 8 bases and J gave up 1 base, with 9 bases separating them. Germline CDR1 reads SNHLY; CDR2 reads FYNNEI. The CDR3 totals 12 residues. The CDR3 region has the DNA TGTGCCAGCTGGGGGGTTTCCTACGAGCAGTACTTC. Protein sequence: CASWGVSYEQYF.

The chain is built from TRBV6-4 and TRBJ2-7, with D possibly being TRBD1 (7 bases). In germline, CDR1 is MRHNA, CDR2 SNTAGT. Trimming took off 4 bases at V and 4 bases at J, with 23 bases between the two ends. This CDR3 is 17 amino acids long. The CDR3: CASSGPGGGTLSYEQYF. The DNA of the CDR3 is TGTGCCAGCAGTGGGCCAGGAGGGGGCACTTTGTCGTACGAGCAGTACTTC.

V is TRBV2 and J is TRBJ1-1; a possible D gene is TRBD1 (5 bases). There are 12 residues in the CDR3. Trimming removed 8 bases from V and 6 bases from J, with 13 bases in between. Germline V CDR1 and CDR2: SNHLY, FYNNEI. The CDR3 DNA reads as TGTGCCAGCCAGGGACCGGGGGCTGAAGCTTTCTTT. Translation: CASQGPGAEAFF.

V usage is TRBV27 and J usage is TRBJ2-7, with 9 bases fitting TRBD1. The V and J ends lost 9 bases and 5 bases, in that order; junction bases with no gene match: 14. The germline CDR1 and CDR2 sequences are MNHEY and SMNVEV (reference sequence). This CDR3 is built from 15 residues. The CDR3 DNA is TGTGCCAGTTGGCCCGAGGGACAGGGAAGGAACGAGCAGTACTTC. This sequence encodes CASWPEGQGRNEQYF.

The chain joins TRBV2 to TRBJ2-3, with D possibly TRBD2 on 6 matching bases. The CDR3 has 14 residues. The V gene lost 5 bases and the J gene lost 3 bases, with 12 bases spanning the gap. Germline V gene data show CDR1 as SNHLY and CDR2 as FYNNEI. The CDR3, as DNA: TGTGCCAGCAGTTCCGCGGGGCGGACAGATACGCAGTATTTT. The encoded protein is CASSSAGRTDTQYF.

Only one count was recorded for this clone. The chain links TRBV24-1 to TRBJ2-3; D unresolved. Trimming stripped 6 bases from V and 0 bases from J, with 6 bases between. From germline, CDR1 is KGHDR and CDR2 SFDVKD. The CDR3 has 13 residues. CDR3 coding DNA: TGTGCCACCAGTAAGGACAGCACAGATACGCAGTATTTT. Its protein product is CATSKDSTDTQYF.

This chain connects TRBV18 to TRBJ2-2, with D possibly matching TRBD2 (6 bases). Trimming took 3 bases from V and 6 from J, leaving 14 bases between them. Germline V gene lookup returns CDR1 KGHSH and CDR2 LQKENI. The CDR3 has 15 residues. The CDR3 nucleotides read TGTGCCAGCTCACCCCTTTCGGGGGAGCCCGGGGAGCTGTTTTTT. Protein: CASSPLSGEPGELFF.

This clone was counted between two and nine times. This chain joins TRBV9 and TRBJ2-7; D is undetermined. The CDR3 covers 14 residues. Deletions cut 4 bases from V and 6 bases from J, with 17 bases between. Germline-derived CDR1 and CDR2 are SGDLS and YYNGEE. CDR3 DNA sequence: TGTGCCAGCAGCCCAAGACAAGTCCCCCGCGAGCAGTACTTC. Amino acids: CASSPRQVPREQYF.